Below, one T cell receptor beta chain is given with its context. What it recognizes is unknown. The sample comes from a study of T cells in localized non-small cell lung cancer. Germline V gives CDR1 MNHEY, CDR2 SMNVEV (reference sequence). V dropped 8 bases and J dropped 2; count of bases not matched to a gene: 8. The CDR3 sequence is 16 residues long. Study-wide results and limits: Clonality of T cells reached its maximum in uninvolved adjacent lung, surpassing tumor. Median around 62 top-100 tumor clones were shared with paired adjacent lung. The study sequenced only one region of the tumor. As a result, intratumor heterogeneity could not be excluded and remains possible.

Method: immunoSEQ multiplex PCR; TCRdb's copy keeps in-frame clones and lacks some. The repertoire holds 70,000 or so clones, with around 84% as singletons. The input for sequencing was peripheral blood, taken before any cancer treatment. This TCR was sampled from a female donor at least 60 years old with stage I lung adenocarcinoma. J is TRBJ2-3 and V is TRBV27, with 12 bases matching TRBD2. CDR3 region: CASQTSGRSVTDTQYF. The CDR3 bases are TGTGCCAGCCAAACTAGCGGGAGGAGTGTCACAGATACGCAGTATTTT.